The T cell receptor (beta chain) described here comes from a study of CD8 T cells in ankylosing spondylitis. Whole-study results and caveats: Within ankylosing spondylitis blood, a TCR beta motif made up of seven to nine highly homologous variants appeared to be characteristic.

With molecular barcodes, quantitative 5'-RACE was used to make the TCR beta libraries. TCRdb used MiXCR to reprocess the 5' RACE reads, holding one entry per CDR3 protein. The repertoire holds fewer than 400,000 distinct CDR3 sequences, 6.5% to 10% seen once, with roughly 15% in the top ten. The CDR3 loop spans 18 amino acids. After removal of 5 bases from V and 2 bases from J, the junction contained 13 bases not matched to a gene. This clonotype was observed many times. Its antigen remains unidentified. The V call is TRBV12-3 or TRBV12-4, the J call TRBJ1-5; 9 bases match TRBD1. The sample consisted of blood, either unsorted or a sorted T cell fraction (not recorded which). This TCR came from a male donor with ankylosing spondylitis. The CDR3 sequence: CASSVGTGRGEGNQPQHF. CDR3 nucleotide sequence: TGTGCCAGCAGTGTTGGGACAGGGCGGGGTGAGGGCAATCAGCCCCAGCATTTT.